The text below deals with one T cell receptor (beta chain). Its specificity is unknown. The germline gives CDR1 SGHTA, CDR2 FQGTGA. This CDR3 spans 13 amino acids. V was shortened by 5 bases and J by 4 bases, with 8 bases between the two germline ends. The data stem from a study of cytomegalovirus exposure and HLA in healthy donors. Overall study context: The same platform was used for the 100 to 150 validation repertoires as for the approximately 670 first-cohort repertoires, as reported in a later analysis.

Profiled with immunoSEQ multiplex PCR; TCRdb holds only in-frame clones, not every one. The data show 100,000 to 150,000 clones, with around 85% seen just once and 2.1% held by the top ten. Study-level findings and limits: Associated with cytomegalovirus, according to the listing, were some 150 TCR beta chains. The tendency of first-cohort TCR clusters to co-occur in the 120 or so validation repertoires was the finding of a later analysis. Reports credit the classifier with highly specific, highly sensitive diagnosis of cytomegalovirus status.

The sequenced material came from PBMCs. The chain has TRBV7-3 and TRBJ2-2, with a tentative D call TRBD1 (5 bases). The clonotype comes from a woman aged 25 to 39 in good health and CMV-seronegative. The CDR3 reads CASSLRVTGELFF. The CDR3 nucleotides read TGTGCCAGCAGCCTCAGGGTCACCGGGGAGCTGTTTTTT.